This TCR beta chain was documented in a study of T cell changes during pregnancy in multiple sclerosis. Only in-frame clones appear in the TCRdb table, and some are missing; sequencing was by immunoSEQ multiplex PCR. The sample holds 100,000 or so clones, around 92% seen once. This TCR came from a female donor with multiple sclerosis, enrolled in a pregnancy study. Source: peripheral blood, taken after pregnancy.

The CDR3 nucleotides read TGTGCCAGCAGCTTAACGGGGAGCCTTGGGGATGAGCAGTTCTTC. The encoded protein is CASSLTGSLGDEQFF. This chain uses TRBV7-3 with TRBJ2-1; perhaps TRBD2 as D (5 bases). CDR3 length equals 15 residues. Looked up from germline, CDR1 is SGHTA and CDR2 is FQGTGA. The germline V and J ends were trimmed by 0 bases and 8 bases, with 14 bases remaining between them.